This T cell receptor beta chain was observed in a study of OX40 agonist ivuxolimab in advanced cancers. As for the study in general: Ivuxolimab was delivered to patients intravenously every 2 weeks at doses spanning 0.01 to 10 mg/kg. A diagnosis of hepatocellular carcinoma, melanoma, renal cell or head and neck cancer was present in dose-escalation patients. Prior therapy, whether anti-PD-1, anti-PD-L1 or anti-CTLA-4, was allowed, and approximately 40% had some.

Blood samples were obtained at baseline, cycle 4 day 1, and cycle 7 day 1. The table came from immunoSEQ multiplex PCR; TCRdb's copy has only in-frame clones and leaves some out. The sample yields around 80,000 clones, 65% to 90% seen once. The specimen was CD4+ or CD8+ T cells sorted from blood, collected in a trial of the OX40 agonist ivuxolimab. This TCR came from an adult with an advanced solid tumor such as melanoma, head and neck, liver or kidney cancer.

The CDR3 is CASSLGPTVGHEQYF. CDR3 nucleotides: TGTGCCAGCAGCCTCGGACCTACGGTTGGCCACGAGCAGTACTTC. The chain is built from TRBV7-2 and TRBJ2-7; D uncertain. Germline CDR1 and CDR2: SGHTA and FQGNSA. Trimming removed 5 bases from V and 5 bases from J, with 19 bases in between. CDR3 size: 15 residues.